A selection of T cell receptor beta chains follows, all from one sample in a study of beta chain features in type 1 diabetes. TCRdb keeps only in-frame clones here, not all; method: immunoSEQ multiplex PCR. The sample holds about 290,000 clones; 8% are singletons and the top ten take over 0.8%. The specimen was central memory CD4+ T cells from blood. The source of these receptors is a woman under 30 in good health. The CDR3 runs from the conserved cysteine through the conserved F or W.

V gene | CDR3 protein
TRBV6-5 | CASSDRGLNTEAFF
TRBV4-3 | CASSQGELKPQHF
TRBV2 | CASTGGGNQPQHF
TRBV29-1 | CSVLRQGNTEAFF
TRBV30 | CAWSPGTGYDEQYF
TRBV6-5 | CASRRGQTYNEQFF
TRBV29-1 | CSVELTGGFQQFF
TRBV2 | CASRGNAGGGYNEQFF
TRBV9 | CASSPRTGLNSPLHF
TRBV11-2 | CASSFYRGPTETQYF
TRBV5-1 | CASSYRAGTGYNEQFF
TRBV27 | CASNPNGPVNYGYTF
TRBV7-3 | CASSQGDPRDTQYF
TRBV13 | CASIHRGGETQYF
TRBV19 | CASSIRATTGSNQPQHF
TRBV5-4 | CASSLGGTYTQYF
TRBV19 | CASSLLSGAGANVLTF
TRBV28 | CASMEGTDTQYF
TRBV20-1 | CSARALYEQYF
TRBV7-6 | CASSLATANTEAFF
TRBV12-5 | CASAGDSYEQYF
TRBV7-2 | CASSVNIGSGGLNEQFF
TRBV5-1 | CASSLVADDLDGYTF